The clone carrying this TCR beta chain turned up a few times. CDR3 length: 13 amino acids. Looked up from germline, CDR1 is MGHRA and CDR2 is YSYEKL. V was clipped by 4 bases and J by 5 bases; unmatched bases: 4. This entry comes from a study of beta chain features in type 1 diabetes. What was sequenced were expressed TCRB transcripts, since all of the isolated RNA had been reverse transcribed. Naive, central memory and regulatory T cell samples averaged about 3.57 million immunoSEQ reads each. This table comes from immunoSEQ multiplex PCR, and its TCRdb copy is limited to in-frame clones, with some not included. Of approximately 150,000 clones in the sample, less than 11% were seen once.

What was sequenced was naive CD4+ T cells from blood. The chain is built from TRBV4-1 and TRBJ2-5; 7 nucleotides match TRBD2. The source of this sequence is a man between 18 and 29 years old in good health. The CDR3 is CASSPGGWETQYF. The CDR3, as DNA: TGCGCCAGCAGCCCCGGGGGGTGGGAGACCCAGTACTTC.